These 10 T cell receptor beta chains were all obtained from the same sample, sequenced in a study of cytomegalovirus exposure and HLA in healthy donors. This PCR relied on a set of 60 Vbeta primers and 13 Jbeta primers. Assay: immunoSEQ multiplex PCR; the TCRdb copy retains only in-frame clones and omits some. The profile shows around 71,000 clones, around 70% of them singletons. Input material: PBMCs. The receptors shown here come from a male donor in good health and CMV-seropositive.

This sequence joins TRBV5-1 and TRBJ1-5; 9 bases map to TRBD1. Germline CDR1 and CDR2: SGHRS and YFSETQ. This CDR3 is 15 amino acids long. With 2 bases clipped from V and 4 bases from J, the junction kept 4 bases outside the gene matches. CDR3 loop: CASSFTGGPNQPQHF. The CDR3 region has the DNA TGCGCCAGCAGCTTTACAGGGGGCCCGAATCAGCCCCAGCATTTT.

V and J are TRBV28 and TRBJ2-7, with TRBD1 matching 10 bases. This CDR3 spans 13 amino acids. Germline CDR1 and CDR2: MDHEN and SYDVKM. Trimming cost V 6 bases and J 4 bases; bases outside gene matches: 3. Here the CDR3 reads CASSPGQGYEQYF. The CDR3 coding sequence is TGTGCCAGCAGCCCGGGACAGGGGTACGAGCAGTACTTC.

The gene calls are TRBV5-5 and TRBJ2-4; TRBD1 matches 10 bases. The CDR3 extends over 14 amino acids. Germline V gene lookup returns CDR1 SGHKS and CDR2 YYEKEE (reference sequence). The V segment lost 0 bases and the J segment 14 bases; nucleotides outside the gene matches: 8. The DNA of the CDR3 is TGTGCCAGCAGCTTGGCCTGGCTTGGGACAGGGGAGTACTTC. Protein product: CASSLAWLGTGEYF.

The chain has TRBV15 and TRBJ2-1, with 8 positions matching TRBD2. The CDR3 runs to 17 residues. The junction had 7 bases not matched to a gene; V was cut back by 3 bases and J by 0 bases. Germline CDR1 reads LNHNV; CDR2 reads YYDKDF (reference sequence). In nucleotides, the CDR3 is TGTGCCACCAGCAGTACATTAGCGGGAATCTCCTACAATGAGCAGTTCTTC. This codes for CATSSTLAGISYNEQFF. Full variable domain (rest looked up from reference TRBV15 and TRBJ2-1): DAMVIQNPRYQVTQFGKPVTLSCSQTLNHNVMYWYQQKSSQAPKLLFHYYDKDFNNEADTPDNFQSRRPNTSFCFLDIRSPGLGDTAMYLCATSSTLAGISYNEQFFGPGTRLTVL.

The chain links TRBV19 to TRBJ2-2, with 10 nucleotides matching TRBD1. Germline CDR1 reads LNHDA; CDR2 reads SQIVND (reference sequence). The CDR3 is 16 residues long. Trimming at V came to 5 bases and at J to 2 bases, leaving 5 bases not matched to a gene. CDR3: CASSEGTGVNTGELFF. CDR3 sequence (DNA): TGTGCCAGTAGTGAAGGGACAGGGGTCAACACCGGGGAGCTGTTTTTT.

V gene TRBV23-1 combines with J gene TRBJ1-1; perhaps TRBD1 as D (5 bases). TRBV23-1 carries the ORF label, with uncertain function. This CDR3 has 15 residues. Trimming removed 6 bases at V and 1 base at J, with 15 bases between. As DNA, the CDR3 is TGCGCCAGCAGGGAGGGGCGAGGGGCGAACACTGAAGCTTTCTTT. Its translation is CASREGRGANTEAFF.

This clone was seen more than once but under ten times. The chain links TRBV11-2 to TRBJ2-7; the match to TRBD1 covers 10 bases. Losses at the gene ends were 0 bases for V and 1 base for J; bases not matched to a gene: 3. Germline V lookup: CDR1 SGHAT, CDR2 FQNNGV. The CDR3 sequence is 16 residues long. The CDR3: CASSLETGGASYEQYF. CDR3 nucleotides: TGTGCCAGCAGCTTAGAGACAGGGGGCGCTTCCTACGAGCAGTACTTC.

In this sample, this clone turned up a few times. The rearrangement joins TRBV18 to TRBJ1-1; D might be TRBD1 (6 bases). Germline V gene sequence: CDR1 KGHSH, CDR2 LQKENI. Trimming took off 1 base at V and 3 bases at J, with 6 bases between the two ends. The CDR3 runs 13 residues. The CDR3, as DNA: TGTGCCAGCTCACCACAGGGGGACACTGAAGCTTTCTTT. Translated, it gives CASSPQGDTEAFF.

Worth noting for this clone: The same CDR3 is also encoded by other DNA sequences in this sample. CDR3 sequence (DNA): TGCGCCAGCAGCTTTCAGCTGGCGGGAACGTACAATGAGCAGTTCTTC. As protein: CASSFQLAGTYNEQFF. The chain carries TRBV5-1 and TRBJ2-1; TRBD2 might be the D (6 bases). This CDR3 is 16 amino acids long. V gave up 2 bases and J gave up 4 bases, with 16 bases separating them. CDR1 is SGHRS and CDR2 is YFSETQ in the germline V gene.

The J gene is TRBJ2-5, the V gene TRBV11-2; 8 bases line up with TRBD2. The CDR3 runs to 16 residues. J was trimmed by 4 bases and V by 0 bases; bases with no gene match: 7. CDR1 and CDR2 from the germline V gene are SGHAT and FQNNGV. The chain's CDR3 is CASSLDRGGFGETQYF. The CDR3 DNA reads TGTGCCAGCAGCTTAGATCGGGGGGGCTTCGGAGAGACCCAGTACTTC.